These 20 T cell receptor beta chains were all obtained from the same sample, sequenced in a study of STAT5B mutations in CD4+ large granular lymphocyte leukemia (dated by TCRdb to 2022 to 2024). Libraries were built with the immunoSEQ multiplex PCR assay. The clones in this table, taken by TCRdb from immuneACCESS, are in-frame only. Not every clone is retained; where verified, under half of the shortfall comes from an unresolved V gene, and the cause of the rest is unknown. Counted in this sample were around 29,000 clones; approximately 84% of them appeared once. Approximately 1.1% of the sample is in the top ten clones. Sequenced input: CD4+ T cells from blood buffy coats. These receptors were collected from a human donor in good health.

This clone was seen a few times. V and J are TRBV7-9 and TRBJ1-3, with D uncertain. The CDR3 spans 14 residues. The germline V and J ends were trimmed by 5 bases and 0 bases, with 8 bases remaining between them. Looked up from germline, CDR1 is SEHNR and CDR2 is FQNEAQ (reference sequence). The CDR3, as DNA: TGTGCCAGCAGCCGCAGCGTCTCTGGAAACACCATATATTTT. It is translated as CASSRSVSGNTIYF. The whole variable domain, filled in from reference TRBV7-9 and TRBJ1-3, reads DTGVSQNPRHKITKRGQNVTFRCDPISEHNRLYWYRQTLGQGPEFLTYFQNEAQLEKSRLLSDRFSAERPKGSFSTLEIQRTEQGDSAMYLCASSRSVSGNTIYFGEGSWLTVV.

This chain joins TRBV18 and TRBJ1-2; 11 bases are shared with TRBD1. Trimming cost V 6 bases and J 3 bases; bases outside gene matches: 3. CDR3 size: 14 residues. CDR1 KGHSH and CDR2 LQKENI come from the germline V gene. The CDR3 DNA reads TGTGCCAGCTCGGCGGGACAGGGGGACTATGGCTACACCTTC. It yields the protein CASSAGQGDYGYTF.

The chain combines TRBV5-1 with TRBJ2-2; 7 nucleotides align to TRBD1. CDR1 is SGHRS, CDR2 YFSETQ, per germline. Trimming removed 0 bases from V and 3 bases from J; junction bases left unmatched: 5. The CDR3 consists of 16 residues. The CDR3 DNA reads TGCGCCAGCAGCTTGGGAGAACAGGGGTACACCGGGGAGCTGTTTTTT. Translating it yields CASSLGEQGYTGELFF.

The chain has TRBV7-6 and TRBJ1-6, with D perhaps TRBD1 (6 bases). The V end was cut by 0 bases, the J end by 15 bases, with 15 bases between. The germline V gene has CDR1 SGHVS and CDR2 FNYEAQ. The CDR3 sequence is 14 residues long. CDR3 protein: CASSLAQGPTDLHF. Here the CDR3 DNA reads TGTGCCAGCAGCTTAGCGCAGGGGCCGACGGACCTCCACTTT.

The rearrangement uses TRBV18 and TRBJ2-3, with 8 bases aligning to TRBD1. The CDR3 has 15 residues. Unmatched junction bases numbered 4, after V lost 3 bases and J lost 2 bases. Germline V gene lookup returns CDR1 KGHSH and CDR2 LQKENI. CDR3 region: CASSPRQGSTDTQYF. In DNA, the CDR3 is TGTGCCAGCTCACCTCGACAGGGGTCCACAGATACGCAGTATTTT. The full variable domain, with the rest looked up from reference TRBV18 and TRBJ2-3, is NAGVMQNPRHLVRRRGQEARLRCSPMKGHSHVYWYRQLPEEGLKFMVYLQKENIIDESGMPKERFSAEFPKEGPSILRIQQVVRGDSAAYFCASSPRQGSTDTQYFGPGTRLTVL.

The rearrangement joins TRBV10-1 to TRBJ1-1; TRBD1 is a possible D gene (6 bases). Germline loops: CDR1 WNHNN, CDR2 SYGVQD (reference sequence). The CDR3 sequence is 15 residues long. The V end was cut by 3 bases, the J end by 9 bases, with 20 bases between. Here the CDR3 reads CASSEGDPGEWKAFF. The CDR3 DNA is TGCGCCAGCAGTGAAGGGGATCCAGGGGAGTGGAAAGCTTTCTTT.

The genes are TRBV2 and TRBJ2-7; 7 bases agree with TRBD2. Germline CDR1 and CDR2: SNHLY and FYNNEI. The CDR3 extends over 15 amino acids. Trimming at V came to 6 bases and at J to 5 bases, leaving 13 bases not matched to a gene. DNA of the CDR3: TGTGCCAGCAGGAAACGTGCGGGAGAGGGCCACGAGCAGTACTTC. Protein product: CASRKRAGEGHEQYF.

This chain uses TRBV2 with TRBJ2-5; TRBD2 matches at 10 bases. Germline trimming cut 6 bases from V and 2 bases from J; bases unmatched to any gene: 3. The CDR3 has 14 amino acids. In germline, CDR1 is SNHLY, CDR2 FYNNEI. The CDR3 sequence is CASRRLAGQETQYF. In DNA, the CDR3 is TGTGCCAGCAGACGACTAGCGGGTCAAGAGACCCAGTACTTC.

The chain uses TRBV5-5 and TRBJ1-1; TRBD1 matches at 7 bases. Germline V gene data show CDR1 as SGHKS and CDR2 as YYEKEE (reference sequence). Trimming cost V 3 bases and J 0 bases; bases outside gene matches: 2. The CDR3 is 14 amino acids. The CDR3 sequence is CASSWGQMNTEAFF. The CDR3 DNA sequence: TGTGCCAGCAGCTGGGGACAGATGAACACTGAAGCTTTCTTT.

The chain has TRBV5-1 and TRBJ1-2, with a weak D call TRBD1 (6 bases). V was trimmed by 0 bases and J by 6 bases, leaving 18 bases between them. The CDR3 runs 16 residues. The germline V gene encodes CDR1 SGHRS and CDR2 YFSETQ. The CDR3 is CASSLAGTLTRDGYTF. The CDR3 nucleotides read TGCGCCAGCAGCTTGGCCGGGACATTAACGCGGGATGGCTACACCTTC.

The V call is TRBV5-1, the J call TRBJ2-5; 7 nucleotides line up with TRBD2. This CDR3 contains 16 residues. Trimming cost V 4 bases and J 4 bases; bases outside gene matches: 13. CDR1 and CDR2 (germline): SGHRS, YFSETQ. CDR3 residues: CASSQQTSSSAETQYF. CDR3 nucleotides: TGCGCCAGCAGCCAACAGACTAGCTCAAGTGCAGAGACCCAGTACTTC.

CDR3 bases: TGTGCCAGCAGCCAAGAGGGGCAGGCACTGAACACTGAAGCTTTCTTT. Translated, it gives CASSQEGQALNTEAFF. The V call is TRBV4-2, the J call TRBJ1-1; tentative D call: TRBD1 (5 bases). V was cut by 0 bases and J by 0 bases, with 11 bases left in between. The CDR3 has 16 amino acids. CDR1 is LGHNA, CDR2 YNFKEQ, per germline.

The chain is built from TRBV19 and TRBJ1-6; 10 nucleotides match TRBD1. The CDR3 is made up of 16 amino acids. V lost 4 bases and J lost 7; bases outside the gene matches: 7. The V gene's germline CDR1 is LNHDA and CDR2 SQIVND (reference sequence). The CDR3 DNA reads as TGTGCCAGTAGTACACTTCTGGGACAGGGGAATTCACCCCTCCACTTT. The encoded protein is CASSTLLGQGNSPLHF.

The J gene is TRBJ2-2, the V gene TRBV7-8, with TRBD2 identical over 10 bases. V lost 7 bases and J lost 1; bases outside the gene matches: 3. This CDR3 has 15 residues. CDR1 and CDR2 (germline): SGHVS, FQNEAQ. CDR3 DNA sequence: TGTGCCAGCACCCTAGCGGGGGAGAACACCGGGGAGCTGTTTTTT. Translated, it gives CASTLAGENTGELFF.

V and J are TRBV29-1 and TRBJ2-3; D possibly corresponds to TRBD1 (6 bases). The CDR3 covers 13 residues. Trimming cost V 6 bases and J 3 bases, with 13 bases left between them. In germline, CDR1 is SQVTM, CDR2 ANQGSEA. CDR3 in amino acids: CSVPLTGTDTQYF. DNA of the CDR3: TGCAGCGTACCACTTACAGGGACAGATACGCAGTATTTT.

The chain recombines TRBV28 with TRBJ2-7; tentatively, D is TRBD1 or TRBD2 (6 bases each). Germline CDR1 and CDR2: MDHEN and SYDVKM. With 1 base removed from V and 9 bases from J, the gap between germline ends came to 13 bases. The CDR3 length is 13 residues. The CDR3 loop reads CASSLLRGGRQYF. DNA of the CDR3: TGTGCCAGCAGTTTATTAAGAGGGGGGAGGCAGTACTTC. Together with reference TRBV28 and TRBJ2-7, the CDR3 gives the full variable domain: DVKVTQSSRYLVKRTGEKVFLECVQDMDHENMFWYRQDPGLGLRLIYFSYDVKMKEKGDIPEGYSVSREKKERFSLILESASTNQTSMYLCASSLLRGGRQYFGPGTRLTVT.

This sequence joins TRBV19 and TRBJ2-7, with 8 bases fitting TRBD2. The CDR3 consists of 17 residues. V lost 4 bases, J lost 0 bases, and 11 bases stayed unmatched. From germline, CDR1 is LNHDA and CDR2 SQIVND (reference sequence). In DNA form, the CDR3 reads TGTGCCAGTAGTACCTTCCGAGCGGGAGTCGGCTCCTACGAGCAGTACTTC. Translated, it gives CASSTFRAGVGSYEQYF.

The chain combines TRBV5-1 with TRBJ2-5; the D is unclear. This CDR3 comprises 14 residues. Trimming removed 3 bases at V and 2 bases at J, with 11 bases between. Germline CDR1 reads SGHRS; CDR2 reads YFSETQ. CDR3 region: CASSSGGVQETQYF. CDR3 coding DNA: TGCGCCAGCAGCTCCGGTGGCGTTCAAGAGACCCAGTACTTC.

The rearrangement links TRBV6-5 to TRBJ1-5, with a tentative D call TRBD1 (6 bases). The CDR3 covers 13 residues. The V gene's germline CDR1 is MNHEY and CDR2 SVGAGI. Trimming cost V 2 bases and J 7 bases, with 9 bases left between them. In nucleotides, the CDR3 is TGTGCCAGCAGTTACGACAGGACCCAGCCCCAGCATTTT. The encoded protein is CASSYDRTQPQHF.

The chain recombines TRBV28 with TRBJ2-7; weak D call: TRBD2 (5 bases). V lost 3 bases, J lost 0 bases, and 6 bases lay in between. Germline assignment: CDR1 MDHEN and CDR2 SYDVKM. The length of the CDR3 is 13 residues. Written as DNA, the CDR3 is TGTGCCAGCAGTTTGGGGAGCTCCTACGAGCAGTACTTC. As protein: CASSLGSSYEQYF.